The rows below give T cell receptor beta chains drawn from one sample of a study of CD8 T cells in ankylosing spondylitis. TCRdb re-called the 5' RACE reads with MiXCR, one entry per CDR3 protein. The sample has 250,000 to 300,000 distinct CDR3 sequences; around 19% are singletons. Input material: blood, either unsorted or a sorted T cell fraction (not recorded which). Every receptor here comes from a male donor with ankylosing spondylitis or in good health (not recorded which). The CDR3 runs from the conserved cysteine through the conserved F or W. D genes are given only for firm matches. Where a row states a size, it is once, few, many or the class of an expanded clone; other rows omit it.

TRBV20-1	-	few	TRBJ2-5	CSADRAQGGTQYF	TGCAGTGCTGATAGGGCCCAAGGGGGGACCCAGTACTTC
TRBV5-8	-	many	TRBJ1-5	CASSLGPDRYQPQHF	TGTGCCAGCAGCTTGGGGCCGGACAGATATCAGCCCCAGCATTTT
TRBV15	TRBD2	few	TRBJ2-3	CATSRDRTSGGASTDTQYF	TGTGCCACCAGCAGAGACCGGACTAGCGGGGGGGCTAGCACAGATACGCAGTATTTT
TRBV10-1	-	few	TRBJ2-3	CASSESRNPADTQYF	TGCGCCAGCAGTGAGTCGCGGAATCCTGCAGATACGCAGTATTTT
TRBV27	TRBD1	few	TRBJ2-4	CASSIGTGVDIQYF	TGTGCCAGCAGTATAGGTACAGGGGTGGACATTCAGTACTTC
TRBV28	-	many	TRBJ1-2	CASSLGTPNYGYTF	TGTGCCAGCAGTTTGGGGACACCGAACTATGGCTACACCTTC
TRBV7-6	TRBD1	few	TRBJ2-5	CASSLGQGAQETQYF	TGTGCCAGCAGCTTAGGTCAGGGGGCTCAAGAGACCCAGTACTTC
TRBV20-1	TRBD1	-	TRBJ2-3	CSAPSTGGFSDTQYF	TGCAGTGCTCCTTCGACAGGGGGCTTTTCAGATACGCAGTATTTT
TRBV20-1	TRBD1	many	TRBJ1-4	CSARGQGREKLFF	TGCAGTGCTAGGGGACAGGGGCGGGAAAAACTGTTTTTT
TRBV27	-	-	TRBJ2-3	CASSLFTPTDTQYF	TGTGCCAGCAGTTTATTCACACCGACAGATACGCAGTATTTT
TRBV5-5	-	few	TRBJ1-2	CASSFDGGSVYGYTF	TGTGCCAGCAGCTTTGATGGGGGGTCGGTCTATGGCTACACCTTC
TRBV5-1	-	few	TRBJ1-6	CASSLGTDGSSPLHF	TGCGCCAGCAGCTTGGGCACGGACGGATCTTCACCCCTCCACTTT
TRBV20-1	TRBD2	-	TRBJ2-1	CSARDVGLVPF	TGCAGTGCTAGAGATGTCGGACTAGTCCCCTTC
TRBV25-1	-	-	TRBJ2-2	CVSSEGLDTGELFF	TGTGTCAGCAGTGAGGGGTTGGACACCGGGGAGCTGTTTTTT
TRBV27	-	few	TRBJ2-4	CASSLYLGNIQYF	TGTGCCAGCAGTTTGTATTTGGGAAACATTCAGTACTTC
TRBV27	TRBD2	-	TRBJ2-1	CASSRLAGASEQFF	TGTGCCAGCAGTCGACTAGCGGGAGCCTCTGAGCAGTTCTTC
TRBV12-3/TRBV12-4	TRBD2	-	TRBJ2-1	CASSFGLAGGLNEQFF	TGTGCCAGCAGTTTTGGTCTAGCGGGGGGGCTGAATGAGCAGTTCTTC
TRBV6-5	TRBD1	-	TRBJ1-5	CASSYHVAVRDRDQPQHF	TGTGCCAGCAGTTACCACGTAGCCGTAAGGGACAGGGATCAGCCCCAGCATTTT
TRBV6-5	TRBD2	-	TRBJ2-3	CASSYEPSGSTDTQYF	TGTGCCAGCAGTTACGAGCCTAGCGGGTCAACAGATACGCAGTATTTT
TRBV12-3/TRBV12-4	TRBD2	few	TRBJ2-3	CASTSPEQTLAGASTDTQYF	TGTGCCAGCACTTCCCCGGAACAGACCCTAGCGGGGGCCAGCACAGATACGCAGTATTTT
TRBV29-1	TRBD1	many	TRBJ2-3	CSAVFPYRGSDTQYF	TGCAGCGCCGTGTTTCCTTACAGGGGATCAGATACGCAGTATTTT
TRBV29-1	-	few	TRBJ1-1	CSVAHNTEAFF	TGCAGCGTTGCGCACAACACTGAAGCTTTCTTT
TRBV19	TRBD1	-	TRBJ1-5	CASRRVDYRGNNQPQHF	TGTGCCAGTAGGCGGGTGGACTACAGGGGGAACAATCAGCCCCAGCATTTT
TRBV6-6	-	-	TRBJ2-3	CATTGQMTDTQYF	TGTGCCACCACCGGACAGATGACAGATACGCAGTATTTT
TRBV7-2	-	-	TRBJ1-1	CASSRDARLAEAFF	TGTGCCAGCAGCCGCGACGCAAGGTTGGCTGAAGCTTTCTTT
TRBV12-5	TRBD2	-	TRBJ2-1	CASGLLGGPKNEQFF	TGTGCTAGTGGTTTGCTGGGAGGGCCTAAAAATGAGCAGTTCTTC
TRBV24-1	TRBD1	few	TRBJ1-2	CATSDSAGGDYGYTF	TGTGCCACCAGTGATTCGGCAGGGGGGGACTATGGCTACACCTTC
TRBV10-3	-	few	TRBJ2-5	CAISETGPQETQYF	TGTGCCATCAGCGAAACAGGCCCGCAGGAGACCCAGTACTTC
TRBV7-7	-	-	TRBJ2-5	CASSSNGRTGETQYF	TGTGCTAGCAGCTCCAATGGCAGGACCGGGGAGACCCAGTACTTC
TRBV5-1	-	many	TRBJ2-1	CASSSPGVLEQFF	TGCGCCAGCAGCTCCCCGGGAGTGCTTGAGCAGTTCTTC
TRBV20-1	TRBD2	many	TRBJ2-3	CSARPSGNTDTQYF	TGCAGTGCTAGGCCTAGCGGGAACACAGATACGCAGTATTTT
TRBV19	-	few	TRBJ2-2	CASSAGPTGGELFF	TGTGCCAGTAGTGCGGGACCCACCGGCGGGGAGCTGTTTTTT
TRBV27	-	-	TRBJ2-1	CASNPFRGSGNEQFF	TGTGCCAGCAACCCCTTTAGGGGGTCGGGCAATGAGCAGTTCTTC
TRBV10-3	-	few	TRBJ1-4	CAISDGPNEKLFF	TGTGCCATCAGTGATGGCCCGAATGAAAAACTGTTTTTT
TRBV18	-	-	TRBJ1-4	CASSPAATNEKLFF	TGTGCCAGCTCACCGGCGGCAACTAATGAAAAACTGTTTTTT
TRBV25-1	-	-	TRBJ2-2	CASNGQGSTGELFF	TGTGCCAGCAACGGGCAGGGGAGCACCGGGGAGCTGTTTTTT
TRBV7-9	-	-	TRBJ2-3	CAWRTDTQYF	TGTGCCTGGCGAACAGATACGCAGTATTTT
TRBV9	-	-	TRBJ2-3	CASSLGADKGTQYF	TGTGCCAGCAGCTTAGGGGCGGATAAGGGAACGCAGTATTTT
TRBV20-1	-	few	TRBJ2-1	CSARGRPSSYNEQFF	TGCAGTGCTAGGGGACGTCCCTCCTCCTACAATGAGCAGTTCTTC
TRBV7-9	-	once	TRBJ1-1	CASGGGRGTEAFF	TGTGCCAGCGGAGGGGGGCGCGGCACTGAAGCTTTCTTT
TRBV2	TRBD2	-	TRBJ2-5	CASSEILLAGKKETQYF	TGTGCCAGCAGTGAAATCCTACTAGCGGGAAAGAAAGAGACCCAGTACTTC
TRBV11-2	TRBD1	many	TRBJ2-1	CASSRTGNEQFF	TGTGCCAGCAGCCGGACAGGGAATGAGCAGTTCTTC
TRBV29-1	-	-	TRBJ2-1	CSTSGAGVNEQFF	TGCAGCACCTCAGGGGCGGGAGTCAATGAGCAGTTCTTC
TRBV9	-	-	TRBJ2-5	CASSGGGHLGTQYF	TGTGCCAGCAGCGGGGGAGGACACCTAGGGACCCAGTACTTC
TRBV9	-	few	TRBJ1-5	CASSSRGREGPQHF	TGTGCCAGCAGCTCCCGGGGCCGGGAGGGCCCCCAGCATTTT
TRBV7-8	TRBD1	-	TRBJ2-1	CASSLLQGASYNEQFF	TGTGCCAGCAGCTTATTGCAGGGGGCTTCCTACAATGAGCAGTTCTTC
TRBV12-3/TRBV12-4	-	few	TRBJ1-6	CASSRYHSPLHF	TGTGCCAGCAGCAGGTATCATTCACCCCTCCACTTT
TRBV4-1	-	few	TRBJ1-3	CASSQAGYSGNTIYF	TGCGCCAGCAGCCAAGCAGGGTACTCTGGAAACACCATATATTTT
TRBV6-1	TRBD1	-	TRBJ1-1	CASRTGQRANTEAFF	TGTGCCAGCAGGACAGGGCAAAGGGCTAACACTGAAGCTTTCTTT
TRBV9	-	few	TRBJ2-2	CASSVGQGSTGELFF	TGTGCCAGCAGCGTAGGGCAGGGAAGCACCGGGGAGCTGTTTTTT
TRBV5-6	-	few	TRBJ1-6	CASREGPDNSPLHF	TGTGCCAGCAGGGAGGGGCCGGATAATTCACCCCTCCACTTT
TRBV4-1	-	-	TRBJ1-1	CASSQDGLNTEAFF	TGCGCCAGCAGCCAAGACGGATTGAACACTGAAGCTTTCTTT
TRBV7-8	-	few	TRBJ2-2	CASLPNTGELFF	TGTGCCAGCCTCCCGAACACCGGGGAGCTGTTTTTT
TRBV11-2	-	-	TRBJ2-1	CASSLSVLGNEQFF	TGTGCCAGCAGCTTGTCGGTTCTGGGCAATGAGCAGTTCTTC